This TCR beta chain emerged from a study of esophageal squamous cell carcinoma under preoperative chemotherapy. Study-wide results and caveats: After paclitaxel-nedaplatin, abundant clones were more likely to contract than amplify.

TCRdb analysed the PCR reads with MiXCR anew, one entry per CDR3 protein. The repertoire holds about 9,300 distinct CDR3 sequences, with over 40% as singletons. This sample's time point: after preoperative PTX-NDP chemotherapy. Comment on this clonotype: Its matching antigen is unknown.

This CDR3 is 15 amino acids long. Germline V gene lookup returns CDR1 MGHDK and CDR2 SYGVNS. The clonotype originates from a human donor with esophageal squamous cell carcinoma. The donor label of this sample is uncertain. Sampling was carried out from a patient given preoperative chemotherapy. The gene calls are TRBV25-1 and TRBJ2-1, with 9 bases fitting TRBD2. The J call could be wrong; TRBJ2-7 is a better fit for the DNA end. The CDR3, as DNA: TGTGCCAGCTGTCCTTTAGCGGGAGCAGACAATGAGCAGTACTTC. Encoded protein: CASCPLAGADNEQYF.